This T cell receptor beta chain comes out of a study of shared clonotypes between healthy human individuals (dated by TCRdb to 2018 to 2020). Context from the whole study: The cohort comprised a couple of women and a few men aged 18 to 49 years. For each donor, CD4 naive and CD4 memory were each run on three plates, CD8 naive on two plates, and CD8 memory on one plate. To estimate repertoire size and how much clonotypes are shared between individuals, the study performed deep sequencing of blood TCR repertoires from roughly five healthy adults. To increase sequencing depth and limit assay-specific biases, TCR repertoire library preparation and sequencing were carried out by different laboratories using diverse techniques. Between about 0.9 and 8.9 billion PBMCs per donor were obtained by leukapheresis.

The donors were healthy, HIV-negative adults who had no recently reported acute infections or vaccinations. Every donor was a Caucasian adult living in Nashville, Tennessee, USA. CD4+ T cells were enriched through magnetic negative selection, after which naive cells were positively selected on CD45RA and the remaining negative fraction served as the memory subset. Blood was obtained by leukapheresis, after which PBMCs were separated by Ficoll-Histopaque density gradient centrifugation and cryopreserved in liquid nitrogen vapor phase. Analytical flow cytometry was used to check the purity and quantity of every magnetically sorted T cell population. Genomic DNA was isolated from every sorted fraction and measured by UV absorbance on a Nanodrop 2000c. About this clone itself: Its antigen remains undetermined. No quality values exist for individual bases; no much larger clone is one base distant.

Using the deep immunoSEQ assay, multiplex PCR amplified TCR CDR3 regions from genomic DNA. Genomic DNA extracted from each cell subset was distributed evenly over all wells of several immunoSEQ 96-well plates, and each plate served as one replicate. For sorted subsets, about 0.2 ug genomic DNA, equal to some 30,000 T cell genomes, was loaded into each replicate PCR. Purified libraries were quantified with a Qubit 3.0 fluorometer, sized on a Bioanalyzer 2100, and re-quantified with the KAPA Library Quantification kit. Each immunoSEQ 96-well plate was sequenced on its own single-read 150-cycle Illumina NextSeq 550 flow cell. As for the authors' bioinformatics: Because the immunoSEQ output held only junctional sequences and lacked quality scores, the filtering could not match the filtering applied to full-length reads. Sequences were annotated with PyIR, a Python wrapper for IgBLAST v1.9, using IMGT germline references to assign V/J genes and CDR3. Reads were filtered out if the reads had weak V/J assignments (E-value above 1e-6), no CDR3, stop codons, out-of-frame junctions, or ambiguous translated residues. V3J clonotypes were defined by identical inferred V gene, J gene, and CDR3 amino acid sequence. To compute the percentage overlap between repertoires, the number of shared unique clonotypes was divided by the size of the smaller repertoire. Three approaches were used to assess repertoire richness: RTK rarefaction, the Chao1 estimator, and Recon v2.1 estimates of unobserved clonotypes. Generation probabilities were computed with OLGA for all TCRbeta clonotypes obtained by the gDNA method from several donors. TCRdb obtained this table from immuneACCESS and retained in-frame rearrangements with V and J assigned. These tables miss some clones; where compared with another copy, unresolved V genes account for less than half of the shortfall, and the remainder is unexplained. V and J calls and clone size are given by that table; D and trimming were obtained from the DNA. Counted in this sample were 2,500,000 or so clones; 80% to 95% of them appeared once. Approximately 0.39% of the sample is taken by the ten largest.

Here is what the overall study found, with its caveats: Sampling was limited to blood, and TCR repertoires in tissue likely differ from TCR repertoires in blood. Naive subsets generally had larger estimated clonotype richness than memory subsets. Compared with non-shared clonotypes, clonotypes shared by all four sorted-subset donors had higher generation probabilities. Sharing across a few donors was observed for about 5% of naive CD4, about 4% of naive CD8, about 2.3% of memory CD4, and roughly 0.4% of memory CD8 clonotypes. Pairwise subsampling led to the expectation that sequencing depth would affect the degree of clonotype sharing among donors. Rarefaction of sorted-subset datasets indicated incomplete sequencing despite the large sequencing depth. Because the study included a small number of donors, the genetic and exposure-history diversity represented was limited.

From the cysteine up to the phenylalanine, the CDR3 has a length of 14 residues. The only DNA kept is the CDR3, 42 bases in frame from the first base. V is pared back by 2 bases and J by 1 base, with 9 bases lying between the germline termini. CDR1 and CDR2 were assigned from the germline V gene as SGHDT and YYEEEE. This TCR came from a man between 18 and 35 years old in good health. Some clones in this sample may be carry-over from other donors' samples. The sequence is built from TRBV5-6 and TRBJ2-5; the D gene is not confidently resolved. The sequencing sample was made of naive CD4+ T cells from PBMCs. This specimen's cell subset or site label, per the study, means: CD45RA+ positively selected. The CDR3 corresponds to CASSFFGPQETQYF. At the DNA level, the sequence is TGTGCCAGCAGCTTTTTTGGACCCCAAGAGACCCAGTACTTC.